The 32 T cell receptor beta chains listed next were all sequenced from one sample in a study of blood T cell repertoires in COVID-19 (dated by TCRdb to 2019 to 2021). The library was produced with the immunoSEQ multiplex PCR assay. In its TCRdb copy, this immuneACCESS table keeps in-frame sequences only and misses some clones. Where compared with another copy, unresolved V genes explain less than half of these, and the others have no known cause. In all, the sample holds 260,000 or so clones, and approximately 90% of those were seen once. Around 16% of the sample is in the top ten clones. Specimen: PBMCs or T cells enriched from blood (not recorded which). Receptor source: a man between 18 and 29 years old who had recovered from COVID-19.

The rearrangement links TRBV6-5 to TRBJ1-2; unclear D gene. Germline V gene sequence: CDR1 MNHEY, CDR2 SVGAGI. Between the trimmed V and J ends, which lost 4 bases and 2 bases, there was a span of 8 bases. The CDR3 sequence is 13 residues long. The CDR3 here is CASSWLRNYGYTF. CDR3 sequence (DNA): TGTGCCAGCAGTTGGCTCAGAAACTATGGCTACACCTTC.

The chain combines TRBV6-5 with TRBJ2-2, with 10 bases matching TRBD1. Germline CDR1 is MNHEY and CDR2 is SVGAGI. The CDR3 contains 15 residues. J lost 6 bases, V lost 6 bases, and 7 bases had no gene match. CDR3 sequence: CASRAGTGVAGELFF. The CDR3 DNA reads as TGTGCCAGCAGGGCCGGGACAGGGGTAGCCGGGGAGCTGTTTTTT.

The chain joins TRBV11-3 to TRBJ2-7; 7 bases match TRBD1. Germline lookup yields CDR1 SGHNT and CDR2 YENEEA. V trimming: 4 bases; J trimming: 0 bases; junction bases outside the gene matches: 6. The CDR3 length is 15 residues. The CDR3, as DNA: TGTGCCAGCAGCTCATTCAGGGGGAGCTCCTACGAGCAGTACTTC. It is translated as CASSSFRGSSYEQYF.

The chain has TRBV28 and TRBJ1-2; D is unresolved. Per germline, CDR1 MDHEN and CDR2 SYDVKM. The CDR3 runs 13 residues. Trimming cost V 10 bases and J 1 base, with 13 bases left between them. The CDR3 nucleotides are TGTGCCACCTCCCGGGATCTTAACTATGGCTACACCTTC. Protein: CATSRDLNYGYTF.

In this sample, this clone turned up once. J is TRBJ1-2 and V is TRBV6-5; D remains unclear. V lost 2 bases to trimming and J lost 8 bases, with 21 bases between them. The CDR3 length is 16 residues. Germline CDR1 MNHEY, CDR2 SVGAGI. DNA for the CDR3: TGTGCCAGCAGTTACCCCGGGGAAGGGATCTTAGGAGGCTACACCTTC. Translation gives CASSYPGEGILGGYTF.

The chain links TRBV4-1 to TRBJ1-2, with a possible D match to TRBD1 (5 bases). There are 12 residues in the CDR3. The germline V gene encodes CDR1 MGHRA and CDR2 YSYEKL. V was pared by 1 base and J by 7 bases, with 7 bases between. CDR3: CASSQGQSGYTF. The CDR3 DNA follows: TGCGCCAGCAGCCAAGGACAGTCTGGCTACACCTTC.

The sample holds a few counts of this clone. V usage is TRBV18 and J usage is TRBJ1-3, with a tentative D call TRBD1 (5 bases). V was cut by 2 bases and J by 1 base, with 12 bases left in between. The length of the CDR3 is 16 residues. CDR1 and CDR2 from the germline V gene are KGHSH and LQKENI. CDR3 protein: CASSPRTAGSGNTIYF. The CDR3 nucleotides read TGTGCCAGCTCACCAAGAACTGCAGGGTCTGGAAACACCATATATTTT.

The CDR3 sequence is CASSLSGSGGLQETQYF. The DNA of the CDR3 is TGCGCCAGCAGCTTGTCTGGGAGCGGGGGGCTTCAAGAGACCCAGTACTTC. The chain links TRBV5-1 to TRBJ2-5; 9 bases are shared with TRBD2. CDR3 size: 17 residues. Germline values: CDR1 SGHRS, CDR2 YFSETQ. V dropped 1 base and J dropped 2; count of bases not matched to a gene: 9.

The J gene is TRBJ2-1, the V gene TRBV7-9; 7 nucleotides match TRBD2. The CDR3 length is 16 residues. V gave up 5 bases and J gave up 2 bases; unmatched junction bases: 9. From germline, CDR1 is SEHNR and CDR2 FQNEAQ (reference sequence). The CDR3 loop is CASSPGTTSPYNEQFF. In nucleotides, the CDR3 is TGTGCCAGCAGCCCAGGGACGACTAGCCCCTACAATGAGCAGTTCTTC.

The genes are TRBV29-1 and TRBJ1-2; 7 bases map to TRBD1. In germline, CDR1 is SQVTM, CDR2 ANQGSEA. CDR3 length equals 12 residues. Unmatched junction bases numbered 2, after V lost 3 bases and J lost 4 bases. CDR3 protein: CSVDTGAYGYTF. For the CDR3, the DNA is TGCAGCGTTGACACAGGGGCCTATGGCTACACCTTC.

This rearrangement joins TRBV5-1 to TRBJ1-2; D is unclear. CDR3 length equals 17 residues. The V end lost 0 bases, the J end lost 2 bases, and 17 bases lay between the germline ends. Germline V gives CDR1 SGHRS, CDR2 YFSETQ. The CDR3 loop is CASSLVAPIEGNYGYTF. CDR3 in DNA: TGCGCCAGCAGCTTGGTGGCCCCTATAGAGGGAAACTATGGCTACACCTTC.

This rearrangement joins TRBV28 to TRBJ2-3; weak D call: TRBD2 (6 bases). The length of the CDR3 is 16 residues. Trimming left V 1 base short and J 5 bases short, with 16 bases between. Germline loops: CDR1 MDHEN, CDR2 SYDVKM. CDR3 coding DNA: TGTGCCAGCAGTTTATTACGGATGGGTAGCGGAGATACGCAGTATTTT. It encodes CASSLLRMGSGDTQYF.

This chain joins TRBV4-1 and TRBJ1-1; TRBD1 is a possible D gene (6 bases). This CDR3 contains 15 residues. V was cut by 3 bases and J by 5 bases, with 16 bases left in between. Germline V gene sequence: CDR1 MGHRA, CDR2 YSYEKL. CDR3 region: CASSQMTGFGTEAFF. For the CDR3, the DNA is TGCGCCAGCAGCCAGATGACAGGTTTCGGGACTGAAGCTTTCTTT.

This rearrangement joins TRBV6-1 to TRBJ1-6; D is undetermined. V lost 3 bases and J 7 bases, leaving 13 bases between the germline ends. Germline lookup yields CDR1 MNHNS and CDR2 SASEGT. The CDR3 spans 15 residues. Here the CDR3 DNA reads TGTGCCAGCAGTGATGGTGCGGGTCGGAATTCACCCCTCCACTTT. This translates into CASSDGAGRNSPLHF.

The genes are TRBV2 and TRBJ2-1; D is uncertain. Germline V gives CDR1 SNHLY, CDR2 FYNNEI. V gave up 6 bases and J gave up 0 bases, with 12 bases separating them. The CDR3 runs 15 residues. The CDR3, as DNA: TGTGCCAGCAGCGAGTCTACTTACTCCTACAATGAGCAGTTCTTC. It translates to CASSESTYSYNEQFF.

In this sample, this clone turned up once. The chain has TRBV28 and TRBJ1-2, with D possibly matching TRBD1 (6 bases). CDR1 is MDHEN, CDR2 SYDVKM, per germline. The ends were cut back, 8 bases at V and 8 bases at J, with 12 bases in the middle. This CDR3 contains 11 residues. This chain's CDR3 is CASGGGRGYTF. As DNA, the CDR3 is TGTGCCAGCGGGGGGGGGCGCGGCTACACCTTC.

V gene TRBV19 combines with J gene TRBJ1-2; D gene uncertain. V was cut by 4 bases and J by 5 bases, with 17 bases left in between. CDR1 and CDR2 from the germline V gene are LNHDA and SQIVND (reference sequence). CDR3 length: 15 amino acids. The CDR3 here is CASSTHGGSPYGYTF. CDR3 nucleotide sequence: TGTGCCAGTAGTACTCACGGCGGGAGCCCTTATGGCTACACCTTC.

This clone was detected once. The chain joins TRBV30 to TRBJ2-7, with D perhaps being TRBD1 or TRBD2 (6 bases each). The CDR3 covers 12 residues. Trimming shortened V by 5 bases and J by 7 bases, and 15 bases separated the two germline ends. Germline V gene data show CDR1 as GTSNPN and CDR2 as SVGIG (reference sequence). The CDR3 protein is CAWGDNRGEQYF. CDR3 nucleotide sequence: TGTGCCTGGGGGGACAACCGGGGGGAGCAGTACTTC.

The gene calls are TRBV4-1 and TRBJ1-2; D unresolved. V lost 0 bases and J 0 bases, leaving 8 bases between the germline ends. Per the germline V gene, CDR1 is MGHRA and CDR2 is YSYEKL. The CDR3 has 15 amino acids. The CDR3 nucleotides are TGCGCCAGCAGCCAAGAAATTACTCCTAACTATGGCTACACCTTC. Protein product: CASSQEITPNYGYTF.

This chain connects TRBV5-8 to TRBJ2-7; TRBD2 matches 14 bases. This CDR3 spans 16 amino acids. The germline gives CDR1 SGHTS, CDR2 YDEGEE. V dropped 3 bases and J dropped 4; count of bases not matched to a gene: 6. As DNA, the CDR3 is TGTGCCAGCAGCTCACGAGGGACTAGCGGGAGATACGAGCAGTACTTC. As protein: CASSSRGTSGRYEQYF.

V usage is TRBV4-1 and J usage is TRBJ2-3; 8 bases line up with TRBD1. V gave up 5 bases and J gave up 4 bases; unmatched junction bases: 5. The CDR3 is 14 amino acids. Germline CDR1 MGHRA, CDR2 YSYEKL. The DNA for the CDR3 is TGCGCCAGCAGCAACGTACAGGGGGCAGATACGCAGTATTTT. This encodes CASSNVQGADTQYF.

In this sample, this clone turned up a few times. The V call is TRBV14, the J call TRBJ1-1, with D possibly being TRBD1 (6 bases). Germline CDR1 SGHDN, CDR2 FVKESK. This CDR3 is 13 amino acids long. Trimming pared 3 bases from V and 5 bases from J, leaving 10 bases between. DNA of the CDR3: TGTGCCAGCAGCCAGATACAGGGAACTGAAGCTTTCTTT. Its protein is CASSQIQGTEAFF.

The rearrangement joins TRBV3-1 (or the pseudogene TRBV3-2) to TRBJ1-2; weak D call: TRBD1 (6 bases). V lost 6 bases, J lost 7 bases, and 15 bases lay in between. Germline CDR1 and CDR2: LGHDT and YNNKEL (reference sequence). This CDR3 is 13 amino acids long. The CDR3 protein is CASSRTEASGYTF. In DNA form, the CDR3 reads TGTGCCAGCAGTCGGACAGAGGCGAGTGGCTACACCTTC.

This chain links TRBV7-9 with TRBJ2-1; a weak D match, TRBD2 (6 bases). V shed 6 bases and J shed 1 base, with 25 bases lying between them. Germline assignment: CDR1 SEHNR and CDR2 FQNEAQ (reference sequence). The CDR3 is 19 amino acids. CDR3 sequence (DNA): TGTGCCAGCAGTTATTCAGGGACTCGAGGGCCCCTGTCCTACAATGAGCAGTTCTTC. It codes for CASSYSGTRGPLSYNEQFF.

This clone has just a few counts. This specimen includes other DNA sequences encoding the same CDR3. As DNA, the CDR3 is TGTGCCAGTCGGGAACAGGGTACGGGGAATCAGCCCCAGCATTTT. The encoded protein is CASREQGTGNQPQHF. The chain combines TRBV19 with TRBJ1-5; D is possibly TRBD1 (6 bases). Germline assignment: CDR1 LNHDA and CDR2 SQIVND (reference sequence). The V gene lost 8 bases and the J gene lost 4 bases, with 18 bases spanning the gap. The CDR3 runs to 15 residues.

The rearrangement links TRBV7-9 to TRBJ2-1; D is unclear. V was clipped by 5 bases and J by 15 bases, with 8 bases between them. Germline V lookup: CDR1 SEHNR, CDR2 FQNEAQ (reference sequence). The CDR3 length is 9 residues. The CDR3 nucleotides read TGTGCCAGCAGCCCCCTAGGGTTCTTC. The encoded protein is CASSPLGFF. Full variable domain (outside the CDR3, taken from reference TRBV7-9 and TRBJ2-1): DTGVSQNPRHKITKRGQNVTFRCDPISEHNRLYWYRQTLGQGPEFLTYFQNEAQLEKSRLLSDRFSAERPKGSFSTLEIQRTEQGDSAMYLCASSPLGFFGPGTRLTVL.

The rearrangement joins TRBV5-1 to TRBJ2-7, with 9 nucleotides matching TRBD1. Germline assignment: CDR1 SGHRS and CDR2 YFSETQ. This CDR3 has 13 residues. Unmatched junction bases numbered 4, after V lost 4 bases and J lost 5 bases. The CDR3 DNA sequence: TGCGCCAGCAGCGGGGGACAGGGCCACGAGCAGTACTTC. This encodes CASSGGQGHEQYF.

J is TRBJ1-6 and V is TRBV30; maybe TRBD1 (6 bases). V was trimmed by 0 bases and J by 1 base, leaving 16 bases between them. CDR3 length: 18 residues. Germline CDR1 reads GTSNPN; CDR2 reads SVGIG (reference sequence). As DNA, the CDR3 is TGTGCCTGGAGTGTTGGCAGGGGAAAAGTGTCCTATAATTCACCCCTCCACTTT. This encodes CAWSVGRGKVSYNSPLHF.

The rearrangement joins TRBV5-1 to TRBJ2-2, with D perhaps TRBD1 (5 bases). The CDR3 is 13 residues long. Looked up from germline, CDR1 is SGHRS and CDR2 is YFSETQ. The V gene lost 9 bases and the J gene lost 3 bases, with 12 bases spanning the gap. The CDR3 DNA follows: TGCGCCACCGCACAAGGGGACACCGGGGAGCTGTTTTTT. This translates into CATAQGDTGELFF.

This clone was counted once. The genes are TRBV7-8 and TRBJ1-1; no firm D call. Germline V CDR1 and CDR2: SGHVS, FQNEAQ. This CDR3 comprises 14 residues. V lost 5 bases and J lost 1, with 11 bases in between. Here the CDR3 reads CASSPGEWNTEAFF. The DNA of the CDR3 is TGTGCCAGCAGCCCCGGGGAGTGGAACACTGAAGCTTTCTTT.

On this clone: Within the sample, other DNA sequences also encode this same CDR3. The chain carries TRBV4-1 and TRBJ1-5; 7 nucleotides align to TRBD1. The CDR3 is 14 amino acids. CDR1 is MGHRA and CDR2 is YSYEKL in the germline V gene. Germline trimming cut 0 bases from V and 6 bases from J; bases unmatched to any gene: 2. The DNA of the CDR3 is TGCGCCAGCAGCCAAGAACAGGGGCTTCAGCCCCAGCATTTT. It encodes CASSQEQGLQPQHF.

The rearrangement uses TRBV6-5 and TRBJ1-1; 8 bases match TRBD1. The CDR3 is made up of 14 amino acids. Germline-derived CDR1 and CDR2 are MNHEY and SVGAGI. Trimming at V came to 6 bases and at J to 3 bases, leaving 6 bases not matched to a gene. For the CDR3, the DNA is TGTGCCAGCAGCTCACAGGGGGGGGACACTGAAGCTTTCTTT. Residues: CASSSQGGDTEAFF.